This TCR beta chain came from a study of neoadjuvant anti-PD-1 for oral cavity cancer. Study results and limitations: Each response group had just three patients in TCR analyses.

Sequencing was performed with immunoSEQ multiplex PCR; in TCRdb, only in-frame clones are kept and a portion is missing. The sample yields 9,400 or so clones, approximately 62% seen once. Germline CDR1 and CDR2: LNHDA and SQIVND (reference sequence). V gave up 1 base and J gave up 1 base, with 11 bases separating them. The length of the CDR3 is 16 residues. This clone has only one observation. The antigen remains undetermined. This rearrangement joins TRBV19 to TRBJ2-1; tentative D call: TRBD1 (6 bases). The sequence was obtained from a person aged 40-85 years with oral cavity squamous cell carcinoma. Sample: tumor tissue, taken before nivolumab (anti-PD-1) treatment. The CDR3 here is CASSIVLQGSYNEQFF. The CDR3 DNA is TGTGCCAGTAGTATAGTATTACAGGGTTCCTACAATGAGCAGTTCTTC.